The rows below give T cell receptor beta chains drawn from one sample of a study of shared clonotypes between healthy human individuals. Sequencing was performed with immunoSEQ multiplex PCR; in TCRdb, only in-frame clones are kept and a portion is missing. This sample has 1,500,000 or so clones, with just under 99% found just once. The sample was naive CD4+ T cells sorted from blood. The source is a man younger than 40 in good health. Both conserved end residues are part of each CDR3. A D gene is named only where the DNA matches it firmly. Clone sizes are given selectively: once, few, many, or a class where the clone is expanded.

cdr3_nt: TGCGCCAGCAGCTTGGGCAGGGCCCAAGAGACCCAGTACTTC; cdr3_aa: CASSLGRAQETQYF; d_call: -; v_call: TRBV5-1; clone_size: -; j_call: TRBJ2-5
cdr3_nt: TGTGCCAGCAGCTTGGGGATGGGACAGGGGACCTTAGACGAGCAGTACTTC; cdr3_aa: CASSLGMGQGTLDEQYF; d_call: TRBD1; v_call: TRBV5-6; clone_size: -; j_call: TRBJ2-7
cdr3_nt: TGTGCCAGCAGCTTAGCCGGGACACCCCTCTACAATGAGCAGTTCTTC; cdr3_aa: CASSLAGTPLYNEQFF; d_call: -; v_call: TRBV7-9; clone_size: -; j_call: TRBJ2-1
cdr3_nt: TGTGCCAGCTTCCAGGGCGGGATCTCCTACAATGAGCAGTTCTTC; cdr3_aa: CASFQGGISYNEQFF; d_call: -; v_call: TRBV28; clone_size: -; j_call: TRBJ2-1
cdr3_nt: TGTGCCAGCAGCTTAGTGTTTGGGACAGACTATGGCTACACCTTC; cdr3_aa: CASSLVFGTDYGYTF; d_call: TRBD1; v_call: TRBV7-6; clone_size: once; j_call: TRBJ1-2
cdr3_nt: TGTGCCACCAGCAGAGACCTAGCGGGAGTCGAGACCCAGTACTTC; cdr3_aa: CATSRDLAGVETQYF; d_call: TRBD2; v_call: TRBV15; clone_size: -; j_call: TRBJ2-5
cdr3_nt: TGTGCCACCAGCAGAGATAGACCCTACGAGCAGTACTTC; cdr3_aa: CATSRDRPYEQYF; d_call: -; v_call: TRBV15; clone_size: -; j_call: TRBJ2-7
cdr3_nt: TGCAGCGTTGTTTCCCGGGGAGCTTTCTTT; cdr3_aa: CSVVSRGAFF; d_call: -; v_call: TRBV29-1; clone_size: -; j_call: TRBJ1-1
cdr3_nt: TGTGCCAGCAGCACCAGACCCAGTCCCCACAATGAGCAGTTCTTC; cdr3_aa: CASSTRPSPHNEQFF; d_call: -; v_call: TRBV7-8; clone_size: -; j_call: TRBJ2-1
cdr3_nt: TGTGCCAGCACCGTTCGAGGAGAGACCCAGTACTTC; cdr3_aa: CASTVRGETQYF; d_call: -; v_call: TRBV25-1; clone_size: -; j_call: TRBJ2-5
cdr3_nt: TGTGCCAGCAGCCAGGGGAGGGTCGATCCTAGCACAGATACGCAGTATTTT; cdr3_aa: CASSQGRVDPSTDTQYF; d_call: -; v_call: TRBV5-5; clone_size: -; j_call: TRBJ2-3
cdr3_nt: TGTGCCAGCAGCTCTGACAATGAGCAGTTCTTC; cdr3_aa: CASSSDNEQFF; d_call: -; v_call: TRBV5-4; clone_size: -; j_call: TRBJ2-1
cdr3_nt: TGTGCCAGCAGTTTAATGGTAACTAACACCGGGGAGCTGTTTTTT; cdr3_aa: CASSLMVTNTGELFF; d_call: -; v_call: TRBV27; clone_size: -; j_call: TRBJ2-2